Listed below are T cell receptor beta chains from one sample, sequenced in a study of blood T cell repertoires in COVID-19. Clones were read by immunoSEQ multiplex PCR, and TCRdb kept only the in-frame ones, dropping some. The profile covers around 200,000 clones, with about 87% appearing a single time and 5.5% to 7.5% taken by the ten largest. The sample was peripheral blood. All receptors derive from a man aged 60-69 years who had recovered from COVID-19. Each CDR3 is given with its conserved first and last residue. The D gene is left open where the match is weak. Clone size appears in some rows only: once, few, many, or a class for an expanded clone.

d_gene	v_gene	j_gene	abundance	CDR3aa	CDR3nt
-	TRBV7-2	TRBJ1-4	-	CASSLLPGQGYGSNEKLFF	TGTGCCAGCAGCCTACTTCCAGGGCAGGGGTACGGCTCTAATGAAAAACTGTTTTTT
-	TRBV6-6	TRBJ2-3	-	CASSYGGGSTDTQYF	TGTGCCAGCAGTTACGGAGGAGGTAGCACAGATACGCAGTATTTT
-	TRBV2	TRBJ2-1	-	CASSDDSYNEQFF	TGTGCCAGCAGTGACGACAGCTACAATGAGCAGTTCTTC
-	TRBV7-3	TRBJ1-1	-	CASSLAGYTEAFF	TGTGCCAGCAGCTTAGCGGGGTACACTGAAGCTTTCTTT
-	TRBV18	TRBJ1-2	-	CASSPEGLYGYTF	TGTGCCAGCTCCCCGGAGGGGTTGTATGGCTACACCTTC
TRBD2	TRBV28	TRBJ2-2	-	CASSLGSGRALGELFF	TGTGCCAGCAGTTTAGGGAGCGGGAGGGCCCTCGGGGAGCTGTTTTTT
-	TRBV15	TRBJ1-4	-	CATSRAGGASEKLFF	TGTGCCACCAGCAGAGCGGGGGGGGCGAGTGAAAAACTGTTTTTT
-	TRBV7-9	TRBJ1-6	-	CASSLEGGYNSPLHF	TGTGCCAGCAGCTTGGAGGGCGGGTATAATTCACCCCTCCACTTT
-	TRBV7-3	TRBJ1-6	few	CASSSHRDSPLHF	TGTGCCAGCAGCTCCCACAGGGATTCACCCCTCCACTTT
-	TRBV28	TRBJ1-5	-	CASSLLNQPQHF	TGTGCCAGCAGTTTGTTAAATCAGCCCCAGCATTTT
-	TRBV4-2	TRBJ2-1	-	CASSQDVAVLGNEQFF	TGTGCCAGCAGCCAAGACGTGGCGGTCTTGGGCAATGAGCAGTTCTTC
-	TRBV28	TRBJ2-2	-	CASSSGDTGELFF	TGTGCCAGCAGTTCCGGGGACACCGGGGAGCTGTTTTTT
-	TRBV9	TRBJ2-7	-	CASSVGGGAREQYF	TGTGCCAGCAGCGTAGGCGGTGGAGCCAGAGAGCAGTACTTC
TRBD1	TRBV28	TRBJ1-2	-	CASSSRQGYGYTF	TGTGCCAGCAGTTCCCGACAGGGCTATGGCTACACCTTC
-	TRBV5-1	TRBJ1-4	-	CASSLERNNEKLFF	TGCGCCAGCAGCTTGGAGCGGAATAATGAAAAACTGTTTTTT
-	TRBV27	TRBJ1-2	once	CASSSPSGGSYGYTF	TGTGCCAGCAGTTCCCCCTCAGGAGGTTCCTATGGCTACACCTTC
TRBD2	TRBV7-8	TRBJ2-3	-	CASSLVGLAGGPDTQYF	TGTGCCAGCAGCTTAGTGGGACTAGCGGGGGGGCCGGATACGCAGTATTTT
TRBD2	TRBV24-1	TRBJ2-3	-	CATSDLKPRTSGKSTDTQYF	TGTGCCACCAGTGATCTAAAACCCAGGACTAGCGGGAAAAGCACAGATACGCAGTATTTT
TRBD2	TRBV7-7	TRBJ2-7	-	CASSRGSGRAEQYF	TGTGCCAGCTCCCGGGGTAGCGGGAGAGCCGAGCAGTACTTC
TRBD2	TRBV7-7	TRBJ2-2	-	CASSRTGTRYTGELFF	TGTGCCAGCAGCCGTACCGGGACTAGGTATACCGGGGAGCTGTTTTTT
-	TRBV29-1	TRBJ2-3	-	CSVDRSQDTQYF	TGCAGCGTTGACCGGTCCCAAGATACGCAGTATTTT
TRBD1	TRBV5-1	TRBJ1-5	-	CASSLGQGLGPQHF	TGCGCCAGCAGCCTGGGACAGGGCTTGGGGCCCCAGCATTTT
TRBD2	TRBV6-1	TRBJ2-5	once	CASSELAGLQETQYF	TGTGCCAGCAGTGAACTAGCGGGGCTCCAAGAGACCCAGTACTTC
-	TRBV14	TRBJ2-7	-	CASSPTWAGYEQYF	TGTGCCAGCAGCCCCACCTGGGCGGGCTACGAGCAGTACTTC
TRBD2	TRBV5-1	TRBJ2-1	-	CASSLTTSGNNEQFF	TGCGCCAGCAGCCTCACGACTAGCGGGAACAATGAGCAGTTCTTC
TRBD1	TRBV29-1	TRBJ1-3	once	CSVVRGGAGNTIYF	TGCAGCGTTGTAAGAGGGGGCGCCGGAAACACCATATATTTT
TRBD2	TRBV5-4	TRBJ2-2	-	CASTLAGGQNTGELFF	TGTGCCAGCACGCTAGCGGGAGGCCAAAACACCGGGGAGCTGTTTTTT
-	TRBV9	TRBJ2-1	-	CASSVDSPPSNEQFF	TGTGCCAGCAGCGTAGATTCCCCCCCGAGCAATGAGCAGTTCTTC
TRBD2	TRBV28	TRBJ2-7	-	CASSLGVVGLAYEQYF	TGTGCCAGCAGTTTAGGCGTAGTGGGACTAGCCTACGAGCAGTACTTC
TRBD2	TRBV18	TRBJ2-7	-	CASSPPASGNEQYF	TGTGCCAGCTCACCACCCGCTAGCGGGAACGAGCAGTACTTC
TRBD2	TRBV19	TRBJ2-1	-	CASSTGTSGINEQFF	TGTGCCAGTAGTACCGGGACTAGCGGGATAAATGAGCAGTTCTTC
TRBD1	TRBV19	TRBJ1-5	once	CASRTTGTGNQPQHF	TGTGCCAGTAGGACAACCGGGACAGGTAATCAGCCCCAGCATTTT
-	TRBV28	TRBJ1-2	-	CASSDQGYGYTF	TGTGCCAGCAGCGATCAGGGCTATGGCTACACCTTC
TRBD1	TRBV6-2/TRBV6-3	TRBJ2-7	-	CASSGGHRGRGGTYEQYF	TGTGCCAGCAGTGGGGGGCACAGGGGGCGAGGTGGGACCTACGAGCAGTACTTC
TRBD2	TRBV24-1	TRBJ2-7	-	CATSGGEGHTYEQYF	TGTGCCACCAGTGGGGGGGAGGGGCACACCTACGAGCAGTACTTC
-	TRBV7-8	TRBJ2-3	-	CASSPYSGGTDTQYF	TGTGCCAGCAGCCCCTATTCGGGAGGCACAGATACGCAGTATTTT
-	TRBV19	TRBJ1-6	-	CASIGDAGSPLHF	TGTGCCAGTATCGGGGATGCGGGCTCACCCCTCCACTTT